A selection of T cell receptor beta chains follows, all from one sample in a study of vaccination and CD4 T cells after COVID-19. TCRdb itself ran the PCR reads through MiXCR, one entry per CDR3 protein. The sample yields approximately 40,000 distinct CDR3 sequences, more than 30% seen once. The sequencing used CD4+ T cells from blood, collected about 7 months after SARS-CoV-2 vaccination. These receptors all come from a human donor who had recovered from COVID-19. CDR3s include the opening cysteine and the closing phenylalanine or tryptophan. The order of the fields is clone size, J gene, V gene, D gene, CDR3 protein, CDR3 DNA. A D gene is named only where the DNA matches it firmly. The listing skips clone size in some rows; elsewhere it reads once, few, many or a size class.

clone_size: many
j_call: TRBJ1-1
v_call: TRBV7-6
d_call: .
cdr3_aa: CASSYAGDTEAFF
cdr3_nt: TGTGCCAGCAGCTACGCGGGGGACACTGAAGCTTTCTTT

clone_size: few
j_call: TRBJ2-4
v_call: TRBV20-1
d_call: TRBD2
cdr3_aa: CSANEVPASGMFVSNIQYF
cdr3_nt: TGCAGTGCCAACGAGGTCCCGGCTAGCGGGATGTTCGTATCTAACATTCAGTACTTC

clone_size: .
j_call: TRBJ2-2
v_call: TRBV7-3
d_call: .
cdr3_aa: CASSPDSDTGELFF
cdr3_nt: TGTGCCAGCAGTCCTGACAGTGACACCGGGGAGCTGTTTTTT

clone_size: .
j_call: TRBJ2-7
v_call: TRBV28
d_call: TRBD2
cdr3_aa: CASSSSREVYEQYF
cdr3_nt: TGTGCCAGCAGTTCCTCGCGGGAGGTCTACGAGCAGTACTTC

clone_size: many
j_call: TRBJ1-6
v_call: TRBV20-1
d_call: .
cdr3_aa: CSASGRLYNSPLHF
cdr3_nt: TGCAGTGCTAGTGGACGGCTCTATAATTCACCCCTCCACTTT

clone_size: .
j_call: TRBJ2-3
v_call: TRBV20-1
d_call: .
cdr3_aa: CSALIGADSTDTQYF
cdr3_nt: TGCAGTGCTCTGATTGGTGCGGATAGCACAGATACGCAGTATTTT

clone_size: .
j_call: TRBJ2-7
v_call: TRBV27
d_call: .
cdr3_aa: CASSPGPTTKQYF
cdr3_nt: TGTGCCAGCAGCCCGGGCCCGACTACGAAGCAGTACTTC

clone_size: .
j_call: TRBJ2-3
v_call: TRBV5-1
d_call: TRBD2
cdr3_aa: CASSAGLAGGTDTQYF
cdr3_nt: TGCGCCAGCAGCGCCGGACTAGCGGGGGGCACAGATACGCAGTATTTT

clone_size: .
j_call: TRBJ2-2
v_call: TRBV6-1
d_call: TRBD2
cdr3_aa: CASVLAGAGGELFF
cdr3_nt: TGTGCCAGCGTACTAGCGGGAGCGGGCGGGGAGCTGTTTTTT

clone_size: .
j_call: TRBJ2-2
v_call: TRBV28
d_call: .
cdr3_aa: CASSLRTETGELFF
cdr3_nt: TGTGCCAGCAGTTTAAGGACGGAAACCGGGGAGCTGTTTTTT

clone_size: .
j_call: TRBJ1-2
v_call: TRBV20-1
d_call: .
cdr3_aa: CSAGTDNYGYTF
cdr3_nt: TGCAGTGCTGGGACGGATAACTATGGCTACACCTTC

clone_size: .
j_call: TRBJ2-7
v_call: TRBV20-1
d_call: TRBD1
cdr3_aa: CSAPPGGGYEQYF
cdr3_nt: TGCAGTGCTCCCCCAGGGGGCGGCTACGAGCAGTACTTC

clone_size: few
j_call: TRBJ2-7
v_call: TRBV6-5
d_call: .
cdr3_aa: CASSYGGREYEQYF
cdr3_nt: TGTGCCAGCAGTTACGGCGGCAGAGAGTACGAGCAGTACTTC

clone_size: .
j_call: TRBJ1-2
v_call: TRBV20-1
d_call: .
cdr3_aa: CSARAGLDGYTF
cdr3_nt: TGCAGTGCTAGAGCTGGTTTAGATGGCTACACCTTC

clone_size: .
j_call: TRBJ1-2
v_call: TRBV27
d_call: .
cdr3_aa: CASRPGVAFYGYTF
cdr3_nt: TGTGCCAGCAGACCGGGGGTTGCCTTCTATGGCTACACCTTC

clone_size: once
j_call: TRBJ2-2
v_call: TRBV28
d_call: TRBD1
cdr3_aa: CASIRGPTGELFF
cdr3_nt: TGTGCCAGCATTAGGGGGCCCACCGGGGAGCTGTTTTTT

clone_size: few
j_call: TRBJ1-5
v_call: TRBV10-3
d_call: .
cdr3_aa: CAISEDQNQPQHF
cdr3_nt: TGTGCCATCAGTGAGGACCAAAATCAGCCCCAGCATTTT

clone_size: .
j_call: TRBJ2-7
v_call: TRBV5-1
d_call: .
cdr3_aa: CASSLGTSGVGYEQYF
cdr3_nt: TGCGCCAGCAGCTTGGGGACCTCCGGGGTTGGGTACGAGCAGTACTTC

clone_size: .
j_call: TRBJ2-7
v_call: TRBV7-9
d_call: .
cdr3_aa: CASSSYLDTGEQYF
cdr3_nt: TGTGCCAGCAGCTCGTACCTGGACACCGGCGAGCAGTACTTC

clone_size: few
j_call: TRBJ2-7
v_call: TRBV20-1
d_call: .
cdr3_aa: CSARDLLRTRAYEQYF
cdr3_nt: TGCAGTGCTAGAGATTTACTCCGGACGAGAGCCTACGAGCAGTACTTC

clone_size: .
j_call: TRBJ2-5
v_call: TRBV20-1
d_call: TRBD1
cdr3_aa: CSASNPGQGRGETQYF
cdr3_nt: TGCAGTGCTAGCAACCCGGGACAGGGGCGGGGGGAGACCCAGTACTTC

clone_size: .
j_call: TRBJ2-5
v_call: TRBV20-1
d_call: TRBD1
cdr3_aa: CSASQDRGETQYF
cdr3_nt: TGCAGTGCCTCCCAGGACAGGGGTGAGACCCAGTACTTC

clone_size: .
j_call: TRBJ2-5
v_call: TRBV6-1
d_call: TRBD2
cdr3_aa: CASSGSEREFGETQYF
cdr3_nt: TGTGCCAGCAGTGGGTCGGAGCGGGAGTTCGGAGAGACCCAGTACTTC

clone_size: .
j_call: TRBJ2-1
v_call: TRBV2
d_call: .
cdr3_aa: CASRSTGSPTGDEQFF
cdr3_nt: TGTGCCAGCAGGTCAACGGGCTCTCCTACAGGCGATGAGCAGTTCTTC

clone_size: few
j_call: TRBJ2-6
v_call: TRBV19
d_call: .
cdr3_aa: CATTNSGANVLTF
cdr3_nt: TGTGCCACTACGAACTCTGGGGCCAACGTCCTGACTTTC

clone_size: .
j_call: TRBJ1-1
v_call: TRBV18
d_call: TRBD1
cdr3_aa: CASSPRGTGKNTEAFF
cdr3_nt: TGTGCCAGCTCACCAAGGGGGACAGGGAAGAACACTGAAGCTTTCTTT

clone_size: few
j_call: TRBJ2-7
v_call: TRBV10-3
d_call: TRBD1
cdr3_aa: CAIREGRQGPGEQYF
cdr3_nt: TGTGCCATCAGGGAGGGGAGACAGGGGCCGGGGGAGCAGTACTTC

clone_size: .
j_call: TRBJ1-6
v_call: TRBV3-1
d_call: TRBD1
cdr3_aa: CASSRGQGGSPLHF
cdr3_nt: TGTGCCAGCAGCCGGGGACAGGGAGGTTCACCCCTCCACTTT

clone_size: few
j_call: TRBJ2-1
v_call: TRBV18
d_call: .
cdr3_aa: CASSEGNNEQFF
cdr3_nt: TGTGCCAGCTCAGAGGGAAACAATGAGCAGTTCTTC

clone_size: few
j_call: TRBJ2-2
v_call: TRBV15
d_call: TRBD2
cdr3_aa: CATSRVPGGPGGTGELFF
cdr3_nt: TGTGCCACCAGCAGAGTACCGGGAGGGCCGGGAGGCACCGGGGAGCTGTTTTTT

clone_size: .
j_call: TRBJ2-1
v_call: TRBV24-1
d_call: TRBD2
cdr3_aa: CATSDSSHGRPLYNEQFF
cdr3_nt: TGTGCCACCAGTGATTCCTCTCACGGGAGGCCCTTGTACAATGAGCAGTTCTTC

clone_size: .
j_call: TRBJ1-1
v_call: TRBV18
d_call: .
cdr3_aa: CASSTTGNGEAFF
cdr3_nt: TGTGCCAGCTCGACCACGGGGAATGGTGAAGCTTTCTTT

clone_size: few
j_call: TRBJ2-7
v_call: TRBV6-1
d_call: TRBD1
cdr3_aa: CASRETGVGYEQYF
cdr3_nt: TGTGCCAGCAGGGAGACAGGGGTCGGCTACGAGCAGTACTTC

clone_size: .
j_call: TRBJ2-5
v_call: TRBV5-4
d_call: .
cdr3_aa: CASSFMGAHETQYF
cdr3_nt: TGTGCCAGCAGCTTCATGGGGGCGCATGAGACCCAGTACTTC

clone_size: .
j_call: TRBJ2-7
v_call: TRBV7-3
d_call: .
cdr3_aa: CASSLSAQHEQYF
cdr3_nt: TGTGCCAGCAGCCTCTCCGCTCAGCACGAGCAGTACTTC

clone_size: few
j_call: TRBJ2-6
v_call: TRBV6-4
d_call: .
cdr3_aa: CASSDDYSGANVLTF
cdr3_nt: TGTGCCAGCAGTGACGACTACTCTGGGGCCAACGTCCTGACTTTC

clone_size: .
j_call: TRBJ1-2
v_call: TRBV20-1
d_call: TRBD1
cdr3_aa: CSASNPGQGAPGYTF
cdr3_nt: TGCAGTGCTAGTAATCCGGGACAGGGGGCTCCTGGCTACACCTTC

clone_size: .
j_call: TRBJ1-5
v_call: TRBV6-1
d_call: .
cdr3_aa: CASSELWDSNQPQHF
cdr3_nt: TGTGCCAGCAGTGAATTATGGGACAGCAATCAGCCCCAGCATTTT

clone_size: .
j_call: TRBJ2-3
v_call: TRBV7-6
d_call: TRBD1
cdr3_aa: CASSLRGGQGGTDTQYF
cdr3_nt: TGTGCCAGCAGCTTACGGGGGGGACAGGGGGGCACAGATACGCAGTATTTT

clone_size: .
j_call: TRBJ1-6
v_call: TRBV27
d_call: .
cdr3_aa: CASSRGGTFLHF
cdr3_nt: TGTGCCAGCAGTCGTGGGGGGACTTTCCTCCACTTT

clone_size: medium-sized
j_call: TRBJ2-7
v_call: TRBV27
d_call: .
cdr3_aa: CASGTYEQYF
cdr3_nt: TGTGCCAGCGGAACCTACGAGCAGTACTTC

clone_size: .
j_call: TRBJ2-1
v_call: TRBV14
d_call: TRBD1
cdr3_aa: CASSHSGTGGVQFF
cdr3_nt: TGTGCCAGCAGCCATTCAGGGACAGGGGGCGTGCAGTTCTTC

clone_size: .
j_call: TRBJ2-3
v_call: TRBV7-8
d_call: .
cdr3_aa: CASRPLRPSGFTDTQYF
cdr3_nt: TGTGCCAGCAGACCCCTACGGCCCAGCGGCTTCACAGATACGCAGTATTTT

clone_size: few
j_call: TRBJ2-7
v_call: TRBV7-8
d_call: .
cdr3_aa: CASSLGVGAYEQYF
cdr3_nt: TGTGCCAGCAGCTTGGGGGTGGGCGCCTACGAGCAGTACTTC

clone_size: .
j_call: TRBJ2-7
v_call: TRBV6-1
d_call: TRBD2
cdr3_aa: CASSRIAGGEQYF
cdr3_nt: TGTGCCAGCAGCCGGATAGCGGGCGGCGAGCAGTACTTC

clone_size: .
j_call: TRBJ2-7
v_call: TRBV20-1
d_call: TRBD1
cdr3_aa: CSADRAYEQYF
cdr3_nt: TGCAGTGCTGACAGGGCCTACGAGCAGTACTTC